These 27 T cell receptor beta chains were all obtained from the same sample, sequenced in a study of blood T cell repertoires in COVID-19. Repertoires were generated with immunoSEQ multiplex PCR, while TCRdb's copy carries only in-frame clones and drops some. The sample has under 300,000 clones, 83% seen once. The sample comprised peripheral blood. These receptors came from a woman between 50 and 59 years old who had recovered from COVID-19.

The rearrangement links TRBV7-9 to TRBJ2-3; 7 bases match TRBD1. With V trimmed by 6 bases and J by 3 bases, 9 bases remained unmatched. CDR3 size: 15 residues. Germline CDR1 SEHNR, CDR2 FQNEAQ (reference sequence). The CDR3: CASSSPGQLTDTQYF. For the CDR3, the DNA is TGTGCCAGCAGTTCACCGGGACAGCTGACAGATACGCAGTATTTT.

This clone was counted only a few times. The chain recombines TRBV6-5 with TRBJ1-5; maybe TRBD1 (5 bases). This CDR3 has 15 residues. V was trimmed by 0 bases and J by 4 bases, leaving 10 bases between them. Per the germline V gene, CDR1 is MNHEY and CDR2 is SVGAGI. The CDR3 DNA is TGTGCCAGCAGTTACTCGAACTCAGGGAATCAGCCCCAGCATTTT. Translating it yields CASSYSNSGNQPQHF.

The chain employs TRBV5-1 and TRBJ2-3; 7 positions match TRBD2. Trimming cost V 0 bases and J 2 bases; bases outside gene matches: 6. The CDR3 is made up of 16 amino acids. Looked up from germline, CDR1 is SGHRS and CDR2 is YFSETQ. The CDR3 reads CASSLGLAVYTDTQYF. The CDR3 bases are TGCGCCAGCAGCTTGGGGCTAGCGGTATACACAGATACGCAGTATTTT. The whole variable domain, filled in from reference TRBV5-1 and TRBJ2-3, reads KAGVTQTPRYLIKTRGQQVTLSCSPISGHRSVSWYQQTPGQGLQFLFEYFSETQRNKGNFPGRFSGRQFSNSRSEMNVSTLELGDSALYLCASSLGLAVYTDTQYFGPGTRLTVL.

The V call is TRBV5-1, the J call TRBJ2-1; D might be TRBD1 (6 bases). The CDR3 has 14 residues. Trimming removed 2 bases at V and 2 bases at J, with 8 bases between. Germline CDR1 reads SGHRS; CDR2 reads YFSETQ. CDR3 nucleotides: TGCGCCAGCAGCTTTGAGGGGGCCTACAATGAGCAGTTCTTC. It is translated as CASSFEGAYNEQFF.

The CDR3 DNA reads as TGTGCCTGGAGTGTCCGGGAGTCGGGGCCCCAGCATTTT. It is translated as CAWSVRESGPQHF. The V call is TRBV30, the J call TRBJ1-5; D unresolved. The CDR3 has 13 amino acids. CDR1 and CDR2 (germline): GTSNPN, SVGIG (reference sequence). Trimming shortened V by 0 bases and J by 9 bases, and 12 bases separated the two germline ends.

This clone has only one observation. The chain has TRBV28 and TRBJ1-1; no clear D gene. The ends were cut back, 7 bases at V and 3 bases at J, with 12 bases in the middle. The CDR3 runs to 13 residues. Germline V gene lookup returns CDR1 MDHEN and CDR2 SYDVKM. The DNA of the CDR3 is TGTGCCAGCAAGAAACAGCTTTACACTGAAGCTTTCTTT. Translated, it gives CASKKQLYTEAFF.

This clone came up a few times. The chain combines TRBV25-1 with TRBJ2-7; 7 nucleotides align to TRBD1. The length of the CDR3 is 14 residues. The J segment lost 5 bases and the V segment lost 6 bases, leaving 10 bases of the junction unmatched. Looked up from germline, CDR1 is MGHDK and CDR2 is SYGVNS. Here the CDR3 DNA reads TGTGCCAGCAGCCCACGGACAGGCGTCAACGAGCAGTACTTC. The encoded protein is CASSPRTGVNEQYF.

V and J are TRBV4-1 and TRBJ2-3, with 7 bases that match TRBD1. The CDR3 runs 16 residues. V gave up 2 bases and J gave up 7 bases; unmatched junction bases: 12. Germline loops: CDR1 MGHRA, CDR2 YSYEKL. The CDR3 protein is CASSQWERGRVHTQYF. The CDR3 nucleotides read TGCGCCAGCAGCCAATGGGAGAGGGGGCGCGTCCATACGCAGTATTTT.

The chain employs TRBV7-3 and TRBJ1-1; 7 positions agree with TRBD1. This CDR3 is 14 amino acids long. CDR1 and CDR2 from the germline V gene are SGHTA and FQGTGA. V trimming: 5 bases; J trimming: 4 bases; junction bases outside the gene matches: 7. The CDR3 here is CASSKVPGGTEAFF. In DNA, the CDR3 is TGTGCCAGCAGCAAGGTCCCAGGGGGCACTGAAGCTTTCTTT.

This clone was recorded once. The rearrangement links TRBV5-1 to TRBJ2-3, with 11 bases identical to TRBD2. Germline V gives CDR1 SGHRS, CDR2 YFSETQ. The CDR3 covers 19 residues. Losses at the gene ends were 4 bases for V and 3 bases for J; bases not matched to a gene: 16. CDR3 in amino acids: CASSPAGLAGGDLTDTQYF. CDR3 nucleotide sequence: TGCGCCAGCAGCCCTGCGGGTTTAGCGGGGGGGGACTTAACAGATACGCAGTATTTT.

The chain is built from TRBV1 and TRBJ2-1; the table's D gene call, TRBD2, was not cross checked with the DNA. TRBV1 is annotated as a pseudogene. The CDR3 consists of 15 residues. The CDR3 nucleotides are TGCACCAGCAGCCACCTCGGGGCGGGGGGCCATGAGCAGTTCTTC. Its protein product is CTSSHLGAGGHEQFF.

This chain uses TRBV6-6 with TRBJ2-7, with 9 bases matching TRBD1. Unmatched junction bases numbered 9, after V lost 6 bases and J lost 0 bases. The CDR3 loop spans 16 amino acids. CDR1 is MNHNY, CDR2 SVGAGI, per germline (reference sequence). The CDR3 is CASSYGTGPISYEQYF. The CDR3 nucleotides read TGTGCCAGCAGCTACGGGACAGGGCCGATCTCCTACGAGCAGTACTTC.

This chain joins TRBV5-1 and TRBJ1-2; 10 bases fit TRBD1. V lost 0 bases to trimming and J lost 7 bases; unmatched junction nucleotides: 3. The CDR3 length is 14 residues. The germline V gene encodes CDR1 SGHRS and CDR2 YFSETQ. The CDR3 nucleotides are TGCGCCAGCAGCTTGGAGGGACAGGGGACTGGCTACACCTTC. Protein: CASSLEGQGTGYTF.

The gene calls are TRBV24-1 and TRBJ2-3, with D perhaps matching TRBD2 (6 bases). Germline-derived CDR1 and CDR2 are KGHDR and SFDVKD. V was clipped by 4 bases and J by 2 bases, with 21 bases between them. This CDR3 has 18 amino acids. The CDR3 region has the DNA TGTGCCACCAGTGACCGGGACTTTTCACGAGGGGTCACAGATACGCAGTATTTT. It translates to CATSDRDFSRGVTDTQYF.

The chain links TRBV4-3 to TRBJ1-2; no clear D gene. The CDR3 contains 14 residues. V shed 0 bases and J shed 5 bases, with 10 bases lying between them. Germline lookup yields CDR1 LGHNA and CDR2 YSLEER. The CDR3 coding sequence is TGCGCCAGCAGCCAAGATGTAGCCGGGTATGGCTACACCTTC. It is translated as CASSQDVAGYGYTF.

V is TRBV4-1 and J is TRBJ2-7, with TRBD1 identical over 7 bases. The V gene end was trimmed by 2 bases and the J gene end by 7 bases; junction bases not matched to a gene: 14. Per the germline V gene, CDR1 is MGHRA and CDR2 is YSYEKL. The CDR3 has 16 residues. CDR3 loop: CASSQPGQNILGEQYF. CDR3 bases: TGCGCCAGCAGCCAACCGGGACAGAATATTCTCGGGGAGCAGTACTTC.

The chain is built from TRBV5-1 and TRBJ2-7; maybe TRBD1 (6 bases). The CDR3 consists of 14 residues. Germline CDR1 is SGHRS and CDR2 is YFSETQ. The ends were cut back, 2 bases at V and 5 bases at J, with 14 bases in the middle. In DNA form, the CDR3 reads TGCGCCAGCAGCTTCTTGGGTGGGGGCCACGAGCAGTACTTC. This sequence encodes CASSFLGGGHEQYF.

This clone appeared once. This rearrangement joins TRBV7-9 to TRBJ2-7; D is uncertain. Deletions cut 0 bases from V and 1 base from J, with 16 bases between. CDR1 is SEHNR, CDR2 FQNEAQ, per germline (reference sequence). The CDR3 contains 17 residues. The CDR3 sequence: CASSLAPPQAASYEQYF. The DNA of the CDR3 is TGTGCCAGCAGCTTAGCTCCCCCCCAAGCCGCATCCTACGAGCAGTACTTC.

This sequence joins TRBV15 and TRBJ2-7; 10 bases agree with TRBD1. V was pared by 3 bases and J by 2 bases, with 7 bases of the junction left unmatched. The germline gives CDR1 LNHNV, CDR2 YYDKDF (reference sequence). The length of the CDR3 is 16 residues. The CDR3 loop is CATSSVSGTGAYEQYF. CDR3 nucleotide sequence: TGTGCCACCAGCAGTGTCAGCGGGACAGGGGCCTACGAGCAGTACTTC.

Here the CDR3 reads CASSLQGNYGYTF. DNA for the CDR3: TGTGCCAGCAGCCTCCAGGGAAACTATGGCTACACCTTC. This rearrangement joins TRBV13 to TRBJ1-2, with D perhaps matching TRBD1 (5 bases). Germline values: CDR1 PRHDT, CDR2 FYEKMQ (reference sequence). CDR3 length: 13 amino acids. V was trimmed by 5 bases and J by 2 bases, leaving 9 bases between them.

This chain links TRBV19 with TRBJ1-4, with D unresolved. Germline-derived CDR1 and CDR2 are LNHDA and SQIVND (reference sequence). The CDR3 consists of 13 residues. V lost 9 bases to trimming and J lost 6 bases, with 14 bases between them. CDR3 residues: CASNRVVYEKLFF. The DNA of the CDR3 is TGTGCCAGCAACCGGGTGGTGTATGAAAAACTGTTTTTT.

The DNA of the CDR3 is TGTGCCAGTAGGAGACAGGGCGAGAGCTCTGGAAACACCATATATTTT. It is translated as CASRRQGESSGNTIYF. The chain links TRBV19 to TRBJ1-3; TRBD1 aligns across 7 bases. The germline gives CDR1 LNHDA, CDR2 SQIVND (reference sequence). Trimming at V came to 6 bases and at J to 0 bases, leaving 8 bases not matched to a gene. This CDR3 has 16 amino acids.

This chain connects TRBV6-6 to TRBJ1-6, with D possibly matching TRBD1 (5 bases). Germline CDR1 and CDR2: MNHNY and SVGAGI (reference sequence). CDR3 length equals 15 residues. V dropped 2 bases and J dropped 9 bases, with 14 bases sitting between them. The CDR3 DNA is TGTGCCAGCAGTTACGTGGGGCAGTCCGGTTCACCCCTCCACTTT. Translation gives CASSYVGQSGSPLHF.

The chain is built from TRBV7-9 and TRBJ2-1; the D gene is possibly TRBD2 (5 bases). V shed 7 bases and J shed 3 bases, with 13 bases lying between them. Per the germline V gene, CDR1 is SEHNR and CDR2 is FQNEAQ (reference sequence). This CDR3 contains 14 residues. In nucleotides, the CDR3 is TGTGCCAGCACCTCGAGGGAGTACTACAATGAGCAGTTCTTC. It yields the protein CASTSREYYNEQFF.

V is TRBV12-3 or TRBV12-4 and J is TRBJ1-2; TRBD1 is a possible D gene (5 bases). This CDR3 is 12 amino acids long. The V end lost 3 bases, the J end lost 7 bases, and 9 bases lay between the germline ends. CDR3 protein: CASSFQGSGYTF. The CDR3 region has the DNA TGTGCCAGCAGTTTCCAGGGTAGTGGCTACACCTTC.

The CDR3 loop is CASSHRQGSRTEAFF. The CDR3 DNA is TGTGCCAGCAGTCACCGACAGGGGTCCAGGACTGAAGCTTTCTTT. The V and J genes are TRBV6-6 and TRBJ1-1; 8 nucleotides agree with TRBD1. Germline loops: CDR1 MNHNY, CDR2 SVGAGI (reference sequence). The CDR3 length is 15 residues. Trimming took 5 bases from V and 5 from J; bases not matched to a gene: 10.

A single count supports this clone. Here the CDR3 DNA reads TGTGCCAGCAGTTCAGGGGGACAGGGGGTGTCTGGAAACACCATATATTTT. Amino acids: CASSSGGQGVSGNTIYF. V gene TRBV28 combines with J gene TRBJ1-3; TRBD1 matches at 11 bases. CDR3 length equals 17 residues. The ends lost 4 bases at V and 1 base at J; junction bases unmatched: 6. In germline, CDR1 is MDHEN, CDR2 SYDVKM. Supplemented by reference TRBV28 and TRBJ1-3, the full variable domain reads DVKVTQSSRYLVKRTGEKVFLECVQDMDHENMFWYRQDPGLGLRLIYFSYDVKMKEKGDIPEGYSVSREKKERFSLILESASTNQTSMYLCASSSGGQGVSGNTIYFGEGSWLTVV.